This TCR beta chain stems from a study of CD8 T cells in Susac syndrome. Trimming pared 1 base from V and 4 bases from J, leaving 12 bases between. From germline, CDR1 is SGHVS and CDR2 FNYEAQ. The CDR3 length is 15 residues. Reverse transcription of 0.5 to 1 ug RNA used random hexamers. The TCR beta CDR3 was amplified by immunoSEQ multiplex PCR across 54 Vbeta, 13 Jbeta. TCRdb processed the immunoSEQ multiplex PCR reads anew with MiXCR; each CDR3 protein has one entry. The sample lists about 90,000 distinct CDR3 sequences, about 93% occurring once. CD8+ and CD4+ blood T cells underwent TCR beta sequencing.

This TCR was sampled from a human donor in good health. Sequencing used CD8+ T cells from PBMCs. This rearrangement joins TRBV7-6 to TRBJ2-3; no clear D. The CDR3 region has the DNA TGTGCCAGCAGCTTAGAGGCGAGCAGGTCAGATACGCAGTATTTT. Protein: CASSLEASRSDTQYF.